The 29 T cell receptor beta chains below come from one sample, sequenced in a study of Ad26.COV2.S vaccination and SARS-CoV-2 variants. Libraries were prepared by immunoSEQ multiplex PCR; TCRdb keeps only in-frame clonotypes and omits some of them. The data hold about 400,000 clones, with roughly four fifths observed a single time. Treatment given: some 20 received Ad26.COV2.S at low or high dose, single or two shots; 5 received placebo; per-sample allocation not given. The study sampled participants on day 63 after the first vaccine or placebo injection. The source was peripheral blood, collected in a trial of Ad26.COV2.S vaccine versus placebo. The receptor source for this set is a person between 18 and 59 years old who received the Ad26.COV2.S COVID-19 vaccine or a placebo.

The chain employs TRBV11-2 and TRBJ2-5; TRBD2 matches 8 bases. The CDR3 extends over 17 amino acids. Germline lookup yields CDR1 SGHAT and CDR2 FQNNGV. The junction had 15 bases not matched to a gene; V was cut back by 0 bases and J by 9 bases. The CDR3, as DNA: TGTGCCAGCAGCTTAGATGGGAGAGCGGGGGCCCGGTGGTCCCAGTACTTC. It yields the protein CASSLDGRAGARWSQYF.

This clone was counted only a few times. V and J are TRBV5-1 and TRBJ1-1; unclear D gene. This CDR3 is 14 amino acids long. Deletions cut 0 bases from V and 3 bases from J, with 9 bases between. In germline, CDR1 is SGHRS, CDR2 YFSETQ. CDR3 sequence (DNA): TGCGCCAGCAGCTTGGCCGGGAGGGACACTGAAGCTTTCTTT. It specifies CASSLAGRDTEAFF.

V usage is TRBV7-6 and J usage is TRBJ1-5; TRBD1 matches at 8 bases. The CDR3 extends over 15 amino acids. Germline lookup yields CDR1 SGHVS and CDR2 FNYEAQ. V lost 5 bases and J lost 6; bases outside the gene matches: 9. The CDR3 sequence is CASSPRGRLVQPQHF. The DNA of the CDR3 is TGTGCCAGCAGCCCCAGGGGGCGGCTTGTTCAGCCCCAGCATTTT.

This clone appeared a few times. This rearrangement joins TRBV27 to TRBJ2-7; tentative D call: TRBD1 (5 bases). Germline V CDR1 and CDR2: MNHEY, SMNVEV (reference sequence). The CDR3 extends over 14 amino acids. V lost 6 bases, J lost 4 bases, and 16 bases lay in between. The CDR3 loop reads CASSHTGNSYEQYF. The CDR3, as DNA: TGTGCCAGCAGCCACACAGGAAATTCGTACGAGCAGTACTTC.

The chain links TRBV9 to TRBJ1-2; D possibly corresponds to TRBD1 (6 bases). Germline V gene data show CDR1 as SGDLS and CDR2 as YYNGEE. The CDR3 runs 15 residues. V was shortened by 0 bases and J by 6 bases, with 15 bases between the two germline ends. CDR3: CASSVGARGGNGYTF. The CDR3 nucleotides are TGTGCCAGCAGCGTAGGGGCGAGAGGGGGAAATGGCTACACCTTC.

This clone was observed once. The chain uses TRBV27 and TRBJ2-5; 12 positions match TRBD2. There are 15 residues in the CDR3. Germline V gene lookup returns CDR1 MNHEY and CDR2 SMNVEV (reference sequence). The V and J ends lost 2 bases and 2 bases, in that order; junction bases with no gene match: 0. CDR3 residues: CASSLLAGGQETQYF. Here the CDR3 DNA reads TGTGCCAGCAGTTTACTAGCGGGAGGGCAAGAGACCCAGTACTTC.

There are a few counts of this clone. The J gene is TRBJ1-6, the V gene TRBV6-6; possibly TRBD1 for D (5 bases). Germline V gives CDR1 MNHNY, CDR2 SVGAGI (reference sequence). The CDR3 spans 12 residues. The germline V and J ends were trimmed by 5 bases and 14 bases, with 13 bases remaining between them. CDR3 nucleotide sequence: TGTGCCAGCAGTCCCAGGGTTTCGACCCTCCACTTT. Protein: CASSPRVSTLHF.

The CDR3, as DNA: TGCGCCAGCAGCTTGGGGCCACGGAGTTTTAGCACAGATACGCAGTATTTT. Protein sequence: CASSLGPRSFSTDTQYF. J is TRBJ2-3 and V is TRBV5-1; D call uncertain. Germline V gene sequence: CDR1 SGHRS, CDR2 YFSETQ. Trimming took 0 bases from V and 0 from J, leaving 14 bases between them. The CDR3 spans 17 residues. Full variable domain (rest looked up from reference TRBV5-1 and TRBJ2-3): KAGVTQTPRYLIKTRGQQVTLSCSPISGHRSVSWYQQTPGQGLQFLFEYFSETQRNKGNFPGRFSGRQFSNSRSEMNVSTLELGDSALYLCASSLGPRSFSTDTQYFGPGTRLTVL.

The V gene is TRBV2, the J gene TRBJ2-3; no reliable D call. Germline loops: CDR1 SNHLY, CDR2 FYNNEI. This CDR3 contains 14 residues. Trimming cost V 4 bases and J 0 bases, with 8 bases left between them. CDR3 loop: CASSGWWSTDTQYF. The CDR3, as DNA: TGTGCCAGCAGTGGGTGGTGGAGCACAGATACGCAGTATTTT.

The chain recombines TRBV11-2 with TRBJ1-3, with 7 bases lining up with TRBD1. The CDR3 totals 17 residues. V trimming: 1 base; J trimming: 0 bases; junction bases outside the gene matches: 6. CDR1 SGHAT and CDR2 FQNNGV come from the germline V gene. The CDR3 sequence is CASSLVSRQGSGNTIYF. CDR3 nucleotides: TGTGCCAGCAGCTTAGTATCCCGACAGGGCTCTGGAAACACCATATATTTT.

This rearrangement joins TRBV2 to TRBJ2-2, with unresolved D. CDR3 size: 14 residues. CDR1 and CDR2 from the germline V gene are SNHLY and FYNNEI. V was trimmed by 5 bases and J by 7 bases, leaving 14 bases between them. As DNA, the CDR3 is TGTGCCAGCAGTAAGCAGACGGAAAACGGGGAGCTGTTTTTT. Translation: CASSKQTENGELFF.

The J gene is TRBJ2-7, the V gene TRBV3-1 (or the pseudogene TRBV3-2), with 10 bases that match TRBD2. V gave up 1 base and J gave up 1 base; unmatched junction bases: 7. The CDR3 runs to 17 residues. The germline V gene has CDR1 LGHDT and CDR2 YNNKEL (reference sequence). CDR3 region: CASSQVLAGGGSYEQYF. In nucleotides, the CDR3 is TGTGCCAGCAGCCAAGTGTTAGCGGGAGGAGGGTCCTACGAGCAGTACTTC.

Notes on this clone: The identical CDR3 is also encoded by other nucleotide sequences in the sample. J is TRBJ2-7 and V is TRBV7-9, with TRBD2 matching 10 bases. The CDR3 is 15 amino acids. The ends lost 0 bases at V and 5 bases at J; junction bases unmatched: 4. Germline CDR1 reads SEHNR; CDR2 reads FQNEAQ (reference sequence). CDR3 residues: CASSLASGRTHEQYF. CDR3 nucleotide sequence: TGTGCCAGCAGCTTAGCTAGCGGGAGGACCCACGAGCAGTACTTC. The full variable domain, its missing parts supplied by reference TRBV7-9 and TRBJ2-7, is DTGVSQNPRHKITKRGQNVTFRCDPISEHNRLYWYRQTLGQGPEFLTYFQNEAQLEKSRLLSDRFSAERPKGSFSTLEIQRTEQGDSAMYLCASSLASGRTHEQYFGPGTRLTVT.

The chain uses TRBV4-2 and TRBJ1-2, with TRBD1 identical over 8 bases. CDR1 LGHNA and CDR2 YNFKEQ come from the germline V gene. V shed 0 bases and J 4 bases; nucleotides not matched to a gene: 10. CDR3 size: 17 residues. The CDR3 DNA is TGTGCCAGCAGCCAAGATCCCTCCGGACAGGGCCTCTATGGCTACACCTTC. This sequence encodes CASSQDPSGQGLYGYTF.

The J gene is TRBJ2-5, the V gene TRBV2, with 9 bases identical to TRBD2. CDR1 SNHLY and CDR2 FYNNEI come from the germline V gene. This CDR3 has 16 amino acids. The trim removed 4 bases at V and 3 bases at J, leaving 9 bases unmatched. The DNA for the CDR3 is TGTGCCAGCAGTGCGGTGGGGTCTAGCGGGGAAGAGACCCAGTACTTC. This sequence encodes CASSAVGSSGEETQYF.

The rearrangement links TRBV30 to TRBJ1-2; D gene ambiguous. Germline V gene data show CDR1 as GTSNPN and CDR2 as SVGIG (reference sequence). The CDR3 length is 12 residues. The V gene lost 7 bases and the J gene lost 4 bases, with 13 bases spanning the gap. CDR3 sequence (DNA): TGTGCCTACGGGCAGCGGGCCTATGGCTACACCTTC. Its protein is CAYGQRAYGYTF.

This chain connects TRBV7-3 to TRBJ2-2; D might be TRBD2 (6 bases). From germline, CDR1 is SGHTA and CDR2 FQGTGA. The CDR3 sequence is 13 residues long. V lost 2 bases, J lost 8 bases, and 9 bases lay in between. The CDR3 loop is CASSLLRGGELFF. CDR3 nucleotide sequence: TGTGCCAGCAGCTTATTGCGGGGAGGGGAGCTGTTTTTT.

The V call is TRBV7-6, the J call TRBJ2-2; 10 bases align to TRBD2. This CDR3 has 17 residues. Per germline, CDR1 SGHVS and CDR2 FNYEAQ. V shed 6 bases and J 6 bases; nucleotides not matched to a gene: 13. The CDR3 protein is CASRLSGGARRSGELFF. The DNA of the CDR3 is TGTGCCAGCAGATTAAGCGGGGGGGCGAGGAGATCCGGGGAGCTGTTTTTT.

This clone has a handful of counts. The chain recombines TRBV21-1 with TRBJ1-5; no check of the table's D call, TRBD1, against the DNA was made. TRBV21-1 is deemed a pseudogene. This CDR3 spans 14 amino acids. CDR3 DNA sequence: TGTGCCAGCACTCCGGGACAGACCCATCAGCCCCAGCATTTT. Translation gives CASTPGQTHQPQHF.

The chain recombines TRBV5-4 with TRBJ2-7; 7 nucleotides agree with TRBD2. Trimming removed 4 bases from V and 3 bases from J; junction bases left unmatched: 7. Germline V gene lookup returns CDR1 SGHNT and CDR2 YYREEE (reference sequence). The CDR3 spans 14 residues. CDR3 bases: TGTGCCAGCAGCCGGGGACTATCGGTCTACGAGCAGTACTTC. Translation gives CASSRGLSVYEQYF.

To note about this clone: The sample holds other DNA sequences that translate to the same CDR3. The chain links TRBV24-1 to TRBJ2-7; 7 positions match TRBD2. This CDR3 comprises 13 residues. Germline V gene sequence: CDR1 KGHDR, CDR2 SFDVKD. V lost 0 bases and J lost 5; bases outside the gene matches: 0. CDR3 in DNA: TGTGCCACCAGTGATTTGGGGGGGGACGAGCAGTACTTC. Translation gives CATSDLGGDEQYF.

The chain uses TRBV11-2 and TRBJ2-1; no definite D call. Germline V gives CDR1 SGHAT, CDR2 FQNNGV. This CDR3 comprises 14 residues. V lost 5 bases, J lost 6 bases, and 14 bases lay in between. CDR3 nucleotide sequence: TGTGCCAGCAGCCCCCTTAAAGGGCCCAATGAGCAGTTCTTC. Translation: CASSPLKGPNEQFF.

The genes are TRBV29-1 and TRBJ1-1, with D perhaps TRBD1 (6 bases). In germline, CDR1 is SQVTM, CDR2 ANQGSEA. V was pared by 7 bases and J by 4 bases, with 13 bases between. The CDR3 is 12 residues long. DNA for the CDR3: TGCAGCGGGGGGGGGCCTGCCACTGAAGCTTTCTTT. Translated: CSGGGPATEAFF.

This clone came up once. CDR3 loop: CASSYSQGNQPQHF. In DNA, the CDR3 is TGTGCCAGCAGTTACTCCCAGGGAAATCAGCCCCAGCATTTT. The chain combines TRBV6-5 with TRBJ1-5, with D perhaps matching TRBD1 (5 bases). V shed 0 bases and J shed 4 bases, with 7 bases lying between them. Germline-derived CDR1 and CDR2 are MNHEY and SVGAGI. The CDR3 is 14 amino acids.

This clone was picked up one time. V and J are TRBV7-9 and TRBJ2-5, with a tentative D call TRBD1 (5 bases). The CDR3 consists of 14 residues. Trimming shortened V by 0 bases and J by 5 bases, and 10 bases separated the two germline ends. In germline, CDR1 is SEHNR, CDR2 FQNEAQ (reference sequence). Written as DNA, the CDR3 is TGTGCCAGCAGCTTAGCGCTAGGGGTGGAGACCCAGTACTTC. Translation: CASSLALGVETQYF.

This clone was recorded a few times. The CDR3 protein is CATESRYTQYF. The CDR3 DNA is TGTGCCACCGAATCGAGATATACGCAGTATTTT. The rearrangement joins TRBV19 to TRBJ2-3; no definite D call. The germline gives CDR1 LNHDA, CDR2 SQIVND (reference sequence). The CDR3 is made up of 11 amino acids. The germline V and J ends were trimmed by 10 bases and 7 bases, with 12 bases remaining between them.

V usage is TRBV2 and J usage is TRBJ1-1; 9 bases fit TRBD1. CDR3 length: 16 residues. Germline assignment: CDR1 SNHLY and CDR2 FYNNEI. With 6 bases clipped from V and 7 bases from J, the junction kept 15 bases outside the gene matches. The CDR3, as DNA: TGTGCCAGCAGCTCACAACCGGGACAGGGAAGGGATGAAGCTTTCTTT. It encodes CASSSQPGQGRDEAFF.

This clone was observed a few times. The CDR3 sequence: CSVDKKGAGELFF. CDR3 coding DNA: TGCAGCGTCGATAAGAAGGGGGCCGGGGAGCTGTTTTTT. The chain links TRBV29-1 to TRBJ2-2; weak D call: TRBD1 (6 bases). Germline V gene data show CDR1 as SQVTM and CDR2 as ANQGSEA. The CDR3 has 13 amino acids. Trimming took 6 bases from V and 6 from J, leaving 14 bases between them.

The CDR3 sequence: CASSYITDDYGYTF. The CDR3 DNA reads TGTGCCAGTAGTTACATCACGGACGATTATGGCTACACCTTC. This rearrangement joins TRBV19 to TRBJ1-2; no clear D. Germline CDR1 and CDR2: LNHDA and SQIVND (reference sequence). The V end was cut by 5 bases, the J end by 5 bases, with 15 bases between. The CDR3 covers 14 residues.